Given below is one T cell receptor (beta chain) in context. The antigen remains undetermined. Amplification yielded TCR beta CDR3 regions, with RNA transcripts as the source. HTBI primers were used for first-round RT-PCR of the TCR CDR3. TCRdb re-derived calls from the multiplex PCR reads in MiXCR, one entry per CDR3 protein. The sample lists 450,000 to 550,000 distinct CDR3 sequences, roughly a quarter seen once, with around 10% in the top ten. V lost 6 bases and J 9 bases, leaving 20 bases between the germline ends. The CDR3 runs 14 residues. The data were taken from a study of T cells in Graves' hyperthyroidism and ophthalmopathy. Overall study: The initial diagnosis was the point when peripheral blood was collected, ahead of any treatment. Study-level findings and limits: From stable hyperthyroidism, ophthalmopathy was set apart by a 13 V-J model. Also found in blood were most expanded thyroid clonotypes above 0.001.

Roughly 10 ml of fresh peripheral blood supplied the PBMCs. The specimen was blood. The chain recombines TRBV12-3 or TRBV12-4 with TRBJ1-2; possibly TRBD1 for D (6 bases). This TCR was sampled from a woman in her 30s with Graves' ophthalmopathy. The CDR3, as DNA: TGTGCCAGCAGCTTTGGTGGGGGGGCGCAACGCTACACCTTC. Its translation is CASSFGGGAQRYTF.